These 2 T cell receptor beta chains came from one sample sequenced in a study of control samples from healthy donors and cancer patients. TCRdb keeps only in-frame clones here, not all; method: immunoSEQ multiplex PCR. The table lists about 83,000 clones, 91% of them singletons, with less than 20% in the top ten. Sequencing input: blood. These receptor sequences come from a man aged 30 to 45 in good health.

The chain combines TRBV2 with TRBJ1-2, with D tentatively TRBD1 (6 bases). V lost 5 bases to trimming and J lost 0 bases, with 10 bases between them. The CDR3 consists of 14 residues. Germline CDR1 and CDR2: SNHLY and FYNNEI. DNA of the CDR3: TGTGCCAGCAGTTCAGGGGAAGCTAACTATGGCTACACCTTC. Its translation is CASSSGEANYGYTF. Full variable domain (outside the CDR3, taken from reference TRBV2 and TRBJ1-2): EPEVTQTPSHQVTQMGQEVILRCVPISNHLYFYWYRQILGQKVEFLVSFYNNEISEKSEIFDDQFSVERPDGSNFTLKIRSTKLEDSAMYFCASSSGEANYGYTFGSGTRLTVV.

This chain joins TRBV5-6 and TRBJ2-1; D is unclear. Trimming shortened V by 5 bases and J by 2 bases, and 17 bases separated the two germline ends. CDR1 SGHDT and CDR2 YYEEEE come from the germline V gene. This CDR3 contains 16 residues. This CDR3 reads CASSPVVAATYNEQFF. The CDR3 DNA reads as TGTGCCAGCAGTCCTGTGGTGGCGGCCACCTACAATGAGCAGTTCTTC.